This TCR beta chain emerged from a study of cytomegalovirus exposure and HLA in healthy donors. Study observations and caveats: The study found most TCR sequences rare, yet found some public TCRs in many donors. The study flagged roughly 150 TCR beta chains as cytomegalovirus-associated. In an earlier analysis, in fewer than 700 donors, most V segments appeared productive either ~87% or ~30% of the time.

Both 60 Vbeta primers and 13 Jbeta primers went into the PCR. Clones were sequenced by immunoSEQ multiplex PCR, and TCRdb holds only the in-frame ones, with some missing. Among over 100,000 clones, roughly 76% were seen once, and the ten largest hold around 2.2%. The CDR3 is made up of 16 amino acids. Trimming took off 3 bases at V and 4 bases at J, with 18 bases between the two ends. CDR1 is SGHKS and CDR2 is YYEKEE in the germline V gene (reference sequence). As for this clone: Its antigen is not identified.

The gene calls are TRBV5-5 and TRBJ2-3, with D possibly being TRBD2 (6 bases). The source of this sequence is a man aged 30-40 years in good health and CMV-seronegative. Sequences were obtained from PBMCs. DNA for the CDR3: TGTGCCAGCAGCTCACAGGAGCGGGCGCTGCCAGATACGCAGTATTTT. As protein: CASSSQERALPDTQYF.